This is a list of T cell receptor beta chains from one sample in a study of T-cell memory formation after mild COVID-19. TCRdb ran MiXCR on the 5' RACE reads and lists one entry per CDR3 protein. The profile shows 450,000 to 700,000 distinct CDR3 sequences, roughly 18% of them singletons. Sample: PBMCs or a T cell subset sorted from them (not recorded which). These receptors came from an adult woman who had mild COVID-19 (a few samples of this study predate the infection). Cell type and time point are not known. CDR3s include the opening cysteine and the closing phenylalanine or tryptophan. The D gene is left open where the match is weak. The listing skips clone size in some rows; elsewhere it reads once, few, many or a size class.

CDR3 protein: CASSFLGPPGEQFF
CDR3 DNA: TGCGCCAGCAGCTTCCTGGGTCCACCCGGCGAGCAGTTCTTC
D gene: .
V gene: TRBV5-1
clone size: .
J gene: TRBJ2-1

CDR3 protein: CASSLERYEQYF
CDR3 DNA: TGCGCCAGCAGCTTGGAACGCTACGAGCAGTACTTC
D gene: .
V gene: TRBV5-1
clone size: .
J gene: TRBJ2-7

CDR3 protein: CASSLSAEQETQYF
CDR3 DNA: TGCGCCAGCAGCTTGTCGGCAGAACAAGAGACCCAGTACTTC
D gene: .
V gene: TRBV5-1
clone size: few
J gene: TRBJ2-5

CDR3 protein: CASSGWISYEQYF
CDR3 DNA: TGTGCCAGCAGCGGGTGGATTTCCTACGAGCAGTACTTC
D gene: .
V gene: TRBV7-2
clone size: .
J gene: TRBJ2-7

CDR3 protein: CASSLVSRVNGYTF
CDR3 DNA: TGTGCCAGCAGTTTAGTGTCCAGGGTGAACGGCTACACCTTC
D gene: .
V gene: TRBV12-3/TRBV12-4
clone size: .
J gene: TRBJ1-2

CDR3 protein: CASSLISHNYGYTF
CDR3 DNA: TGCGCCAGCAGCTTGATCAGCCATAACTATGGCTACACCTTC
D gene: .
V gene: TRBV5-1
clone size: .
J gene: TRBJ1-2

CDR3 protein: CSAQGGTTNEKLFF
CDR3 DNA: TGCAGTGCCCAGGGGGGAACAACTAATGAAAAACTGTTTTTT
D gene: TRBD1
V gene: TRBV20-1
clone size: many
J gene: TRBJ1-4

CDR3 protein: CASSPRLGGSSNEQFF
CDR3 DNA: TGTGCCAGCTCACCGCGTTTGGGGGGCAGTTCCAATGAGCAGTTCTTC
D gene: .
V gene: TRBV18
clone size: .
J gene: TRBJ2-1

CDR3 protein: CASSYSLAGGSNEQFF
CDR3 DNA: TGTGCCAGCAGTTACTCCCTAGCGGGAGGCTCCAATGAGCAGTTCTTC
D gene: TRBD2
V gene: TRBV6-2/TRBV6-3
clone size: .
J gene: TRBJ2-1

CDR3 protein: CASSLVAGVETQYF
CDR3 DNA: TGTGCCAGCAGCTTAGTGGCGGGGGTGGAGACCCAGTACTTC
D gene: TRBD2
V gene: TRBV7-9
clone size: .
J gene: TRBJ2-5

CDR3 protein: CASSEYNQAGTEAFF
CDR3 DNA: TGTGCCAGCAGTGAATATAACCAGGCTGGCACTGAAGCTTTCTTT
D gene: .
V gene: TRBV25-1
clone size: few
J gene: TRBJ1-1

CDR3 protein: CATSDPRSEYGSGDGNQPQHF
CDR3 DNA: TGTGCCACCAGTGACCCCCGGTCGGAGTATGGATCGGGGGACGGCAATCAGCCCCAGCATTTT
D gene: .
V gene: TRBV24-1
clone size: few
J gene: TRBJ1-5

CDR3 protein: CASSFPFRTSGSLITYNEQFF
CDR3 DNA: TGTGCCAGCAGCTTCCCTTTCAGGACTAGCGGGAGTCTTATAACCTACAATGAGCAGTTCTTC
D gene: TRBD2
V gene: TRBV7-9
clone size: .
J gene: TRBJ2-1

CDR3 protein: CASSSPPRDRVVGEQYF
CDR3 DNA: TGTGCCAGCAGTTCGCCACCACGGGACAGGGTGGTAGGCGAGCAGTACTTC
D gene: TRBD1
V gene: TRBV7-9
clone size: .
J gene: TRBJ2-7

CDR3 protein: CASSIDAQGANYGYTF
CDR3 DNA: TGTGCCAGTAGTATAGATGCACAGGGGGCCAACTATGGCTACACCTTC
D gene: TRBD1
V gene: TRBV19
clone size: few
J gene: TRBJ1-2

CDR3 protein: CASSPGAGGPGDTQYF
CDR3 DNA: TGTGCCAGCAGTCCAGGGGCGGGAGGGCCTGGAGATACGCAGTATTTT
D gene: TRBD2
V gene: TRBV12-3/TRBV12-4
clone size: .
J gene: TRBJ2-3

CDR3 protein: CASSLAPGEAFF
CDR3 DNA: TGTGCCAGCAGTTTGGCACCAGGGGAAGCTTTCTTT
D gene: .
V gene: TRBV6-5
clone size: few
J gene: TRBJ1-1

CDR3 protein: CAISDRVYNEQFF
CDR3 DNA: TGTGCCATCAGTGACAGGGTCTACAATGAGCAGTTCTTC
D gene: .
V gene: TRBV10-3
clone size: few
J gene: TRBJ2-1

CDR3 protein: CASSPTTAYNEQFF
CDR3 DNA: TGTGCCAGCAGCCCAACGACAGCCTACAATGAGCAGTTCTTC
D gene: .
V gene: TRBV7-6
clone size: few
J gene: TRBJ2-1

CDR3 protein: CASSNRDRSGHGKVYEQYF
CDR3 DNA: TGTGCCAGCAGCAATAGGGACAGGTCAGGGCACGGCAAAGTATACGAGCAGTACTTC
D gene: TRBD1
V gene: TRBV7-8
clone size: few
J gene: TRBJ2-7

CDR3 protein: CASGTFPAMAFF
CDR3 DNA: TGTGCCAGCGGGACCTTCCCGGCCATGGCTTTCTTT
D gene: .
V gene: TRBV12-3/TRBV12-4
clone size: few
J gene: TRBJ1-1

CDR3 protein: CASSLPLAGATGELFF
CDR3 DNA: TGCGCCAGCAGCTTGCCACTAGCGGGGGCCACCGGGGAGCTGTTTTTT
D gene: TRBD2
V gene: TRBV5-1
clone size: .
J gene: TRBJ2-2

CDR3 protein: CASSLRQGTLSYEQYF
CDR3 DNA: TGTGCCAGCAGCCTTCGGCAAGGGACTTTATCCTACGAGCAGTACTTC
D gene: .
V gene: TRBV11-3
clone size: .
J gene: TRBJ2-7